This T cell receptor (beta chain) comes out of a study of blood T cell repertoires in COVID-19. The protocol was immunoSEQ multiplex PCR, while the TCRdb copy is restricted to in-frame clones and leaves out a portion. The sample includes 200,000 to 250,000 clones, 80% to 95% of them seen just once. Germline values: CDR1 SGHRS, CDR2 YFSETQ. This CDR3 is built from 15 residues. V shed 2 bases, J shed 5 bases, and the junction held 9 bases outside the gene matches. This clonotype originated in a man aged 25-45 years with COVID-19, enrolled during active disease. The chain joins TRBV5-1 to TRBJ2-5; 7 nucleotides match TRBD2. The specimen was peripheral blood. CDR3 protein: CASSFQAGDSETQYF. The CDR3 region has the DNA TGCGCCAGCAGCTTCCAGGCGGGGGATTCTGAGACCCAGTACTTC.